The 18 T cell receptor beta chains given below trace back to one sample, sequenced in a study of spatial heterogeneity in lung cancer. This sample's time point: sample taken at primary tumor resection. MiXCR was run by TCRdb on the 5' RACE reads, yielding one entry per CDR3 protein. Among about 92,000 distinct CDR3 sequences listed, around 12% were seen once. Sequenced material: PBMCs, taken at surgery. The source of these receptors is a male donor with early-stage non-small cell lung cancer.

The chain combines TRBV6-2 or TRBV6-3 with TRBJ2-7; D may be TRBD1 or TRBD2 (5 bases each). V shed 6 bases and J shed 2 bases, with 14 bases lying between them. Germline CDR1 reads MNHEY; CDR2 reads SVGEGT. This CDR3 comprises 14 residues. CDR3 region: CASRHQGRPYEQYF. In DNA, the CDR3 is TGTGCCAGCAGGCACCAGGGACGGCCCTACGAGCAGTACTTC.

V is TRBV28 and J is TRBJ2-2; a possible D gene is TRBD2 (7 bases). The CDR3 has 15 amino acids. Trimming stripped 1 base from V and 7 bases from J, with 13 bases between. Germline loops: CDR1 MDHEN, CDR2 SYDVKM. In DNA form, the CDR3 reads TGTGCCAGCAGTTTATCGGGGGGCTCGAGCGGGGAGCTGTTTTTT. This encodes CASSLSGGSSGELFF.

This rearrangement joins TRBV6-2 or TRBV6-3 to TRBJ2-3; a possible D gene is TRBD2 (5 bases). The germline V and J ends were trimmed by 5 bases and 5 bases, with 20 bases remaining between them. The CDR3 consists of 16 residues. Germline assignment: CDR1 MNHEY and CDR2 SVGEGT. In DNA, the CDR3 is TGTGCCAGCAGTCAACAGTCAGGCGGCGGAGGAGATACGCAGTATTTT. It encodes CASSQQSGGGGDTQYF.

The rearrangement uses TRBV7-9 and TRBJ1-1; no clear D gene. The CDR3 is 14 amino acids. Trimming pared 3 bases from V and 0 bases from J, leaving 8 bases between. Germline V gene lookup returns CDR1 SEHNR and CDR2 FQNEAQ (reference sequence). The CDR3 loop is CASSFGLMNTEAFF. For the CDR3, the DNA is TGTGCCAGCAGCTTTGGATTAATGAACACTGAAGCTTTCTTT.

The V gene is TRBV7-2, the J gene TRBJ1-6; 10 nucleotides match TRBD1. The CDR3 is made up of 14 amino acids. Germline CDR1 SGHTA, CDR2 FQGNSA. J was trimmed by 10 bases and V by 4 bases; bases with no gene match: 4. The CDR3 spells CASSSDRGTSPLHF. CDR3 in DNA: TGTGCCAGCAGCTCGGACAGGGGGACCTCACCCCTCCACTTT.

The rearrangement joins TRBV7-9 to TRBJ2-2, with 9 bases that match TRBD1. The CDR3 is 15 residues long. The junction had 8 bases not matched to a gene; V was cut back by 5 bases and J by 7 bases. Germline V gene sequence: CDR1 SEHNR, CDR2 FQNEAQ (reference sequence). The CDR3: CASSQGQGSGGELFF. In nucleotides, the CDR3 is TGTGCCAGCAGCCAGGGACAGGGTTCCGGCGGGGAGCTGTTTTTT. The full variable domain, in which reference TRBV7-9 and TRBJ2-2 provide the parts outside the CDR3, is DTGVSQNPRHKITKRGQNVTFRCDPISEHNRLYWYRQTLGQGPEFLTYFQNEAQLEKSRLLSDRFSAERPKGSFSTLEIQRTEQGDSAMYLCASSQGQGSGGELFFGEGSRLTVL.

The sample holds a few counts of this clonotype. V and J are TRBV6-1 and TRBJ2-7; 9 nucleotides match TRBD1. The CDR3 totals 12 residues. Germline CDR1 and CDR2: MNHNS and SASEGT. V lost 7 bases and J lost 7; bases outside the gene matches: 5. CDR3 protein: CASMFGTGEQYF. The DNA of the CDR3 is TGTGCCAGCATGTTCGGGACAGGGGAGCAGTACTTC.

This clonotype was recorded at least ten times. The rearrangement links TRBV2 to TRBJ2-7, with D perhaps TRBD2 (6 bases). Trimming pared 8 bases from V and 3 bases from J, leaving 14 bases between. Germline V gene sequence: CDR1 SNHLY, CDR2 FYNNEI. The CDR3 extends over 13 amino acids. Written as DNA, the CDR3 is TGTGCCAGCTCCGGTCGGGGGAACTACGAGCAGTACTTC. Translation gives CASSGRGNYEQYF.

This clonotype occurred a few times. The chain carries TRBV6-5 and TRBJ2-3; 11 bases agree with TRBD2. J lost 8 bases, V lost 2 bases, and 9 bases had no gene match. CDR3 length: 16 amino acids. Germline-derived CDR1 and CDR2 are MNHEY and SVGAGI. CDR3 in amino acids: CASSYELAGALGTQYF. The CDR3 nucleotides are TGTGCCAGCAGTTACGAACTAGCGGGGGCATTGGGTACGCAGTATTTT.

V is TRBV24-1 and J is TRBJ1-5, with D maybe TRBD1 (6 bases). Germline assignment: CDR1 KGHDR and CDR2 SFDVKD. This CDR3 has 16 amino acids. Trimming took off 3 bases at V and 3 bases at J, with 14 bases between the two ends. CDR3 sequence: CATSDPLGGPNQPQHF. CDR3 sequence (DNA): TGTGCCACCAGTGATCCTCTTGGGGGGCCCAATCAGCCCCAGCATTTT.

CDR3 sequence (DNA): TGTGCCAGCAGCTTAGAGCCTGTTCAAGAGACCCAGTACTTC. Translating gives CASSLEPVQETQYF. The chain recombines TRBV7-6 with TRBJ2-5, with no clear D. Germline-derived CDR1 and CDR2 are SGHVS and FNYEAQ. Deletions cut 1 base from V and 2 bases from J, with 8 bases between. The CDR3 has 14 amino acids.

The genes are TRBV12-3 or TRBV12-4 and TRBJ2-1, with TRBD2 as a possible D gene (5 bases). The CDR3 is made up of 14 amino acids. The V and J ends lost 6 bases and 8 bases respectively, with 17 bases between them. CDR3 sequence reads: CASSSQLVADEQFF. Written as DNA, the CDR3 is TGTGCCAGCAGCTCCCAACTAGTAGCCGATGAGCAGTTCTTC.

The chain combines TRBV20-1 with TRBJ2-7, with D perhaps given as TRBD1 or TRBD2 (5 bases each). Germline V lookup: CDR1 DFQATT, CDR2 SNEGSKA (reference sequence). The CDR3 runs to 16 residues. V was trimmed by 3 bases and J by 6 bases, leaving 24 bases between them. The CDR3 nucleotides are TGCAGTGCTAGTTACGGGACGGGCGGGCCCTCTTCCGAGCAGTACTTC. Translation: CSASYGTGGPSSEQYF.

This clonotype was counted between two and nine times. The rearrangement uses TRBV6-5 and TRBJ2-7; D unclear. Per germline, CDR1 MNHEY and CDR2 SVGAGI. V gave up 6 bases and J gave up 1 base, with 4 bases separating them. The CDR3 spans 11 residues. CDR3 DNA: TGTGCCAGCAGACAGTCCTACGAGCAGTACTTC. Its translation: CASRQSYEQYF.

The sample holds many counts of this clonotype. This chain links TRBV27 with TRBJ2-2; tentative D call: TRBD1 (6 bases). The CDR3 spans 15 residues. Germline assignment: CDR1 MNHEY and CDR2 SMNVEV (reference sequence). Trimming shortened V by 3 bases and J by 1 base, and 9 bases separated the two germline ends. For the CDR3, the DNA is TGTGCCAGCAGTTTCCAGACAGGGAACACCGGGGAGCTGTTTTTT. This encodes CASSFQTGNTGELFF.

The chain recombines TRBV28 with TRBJ1-2; D may be TRBD1 (5 bases). Trimming took 5 bases from V and 4 from J, leaving 11 bases between them. This CDR3 region has 13 residues. In germline, CDR1 is MDHEN, CDR2 SYDVKM. The DNA for the CDR3 is TGTGCCAGCAGTCCAGGGACGTTCTATGGCTACACCTTC. Amino acid sequence: CASSPGTFYGYTF.

This chain links TRBV3-1 with TRBJ1-3; D is unclear. Germline assignment: CDR1 LGHDT and CDR2 YNNKEL (reference sequence). The CDR3 extends over 16 amino acids. The V and J ends lost 1 base and 3 bases respectively, with 13 bases between them. CDR3 amino acids: CASSQGTVGNGNTIYF. The CDR3 DNA reads as TGTGCCAGCAGCCAAGGAACTGTGGGAAATGGAAACACCATATATTTT.

The V call is TRBV7-9, the J call TRBJ1-2; the D gene is possibly TRBD1 (5 bases). Germline V CDR1 and CDR2: SEHNR, FQNEAQ (reference sequence). The CDR3 covers 13 residues. The ends were cut back, 7 bases at V and 1 base at J, with 10 bases in the middle. The CDR3 protein is CASMGGVNYGYTF. CDR3 in DNA: TGTGCCAGCATGGGAGGGGTTAACTATGGCTACACCTTC.